One and the same sample provided the 5 T cell receptor beta chains below, sequenced in a study of blood T cell repertoires in COVID-19 (dated by TCRdb to 2020 to 2021). The method behind the library was the immunoSEQ multiplex PCR assay. TCRdb carries this immuneACCESS record with in-frame sequences only. Its versions omit some clonotypes, under half of them owing to an unresolved V gene in the studies checked, with the rest unexplained. Across this sample there are fewer than 250,000 clones, with approximately 90% seen only once. The ten largest clones represent roughly 0.7% of the sample. Material: peripheral blood. These receptors originate from a man aged 35 to 55 with acute or convalescent COVID-19.

CDR3 protein: CASSTGTPNTEAFF. DNA for the CDR3: TGTGCCAGTAGTACCGGGACACCGAACACTGAAGCTTTCTTT. This chain uses TRBV19 with TRBJ1-1; tentative D call: TRBD1 (6 bases). Germline loops: CDR1 LNHDA, CDR2 SQIVND (reference sequence). Trimming stripped 4 bases from V and 1 base from J, with 10 bases between. The CDR3 is 14 residues long.

This clone has just one count. This chain uses TRBV2 with TRBJ2-1; D might be TRBD1 (5 bases). CDR1 is SNHLY and CDR2 is FYNNEI in the germline V gene. This CDR3 has 12 residues. V gave up 1 base and J gave up 10 bases, with 8 bases separating them. The CDR3 sequence is CASSEGGKEQFF. CDR3 bases: TGTGCCAGCAGTGAAGGGGGCAAGGAGCAGTTCTTC.

V usage is TRBV23-1 and J usage is TRBJ2-7; D possibly corresponds to TRBD1 (6 bases). TRBV23-1 belongs to the ORF category, with a function that is uncertain. Trimming took off 11 bases at V and 3 bases at J, with 14 bases between the two ends. The CDR3 runs to 12 residues. CDR3 residues: CAGTLDSYEQYF. Here the CDR3 DNA reads TGCGCCGGTACATTGGACAGCTACGAGCAGTACTTC.

In DNA, the CDR3 is TGTGCCAGCAGTTTCCGGAGAGGGAAAAAACTGTTTTTT. As protein: CASSFRRGKKLFF. The rearrangement uses TRBV28 and TRBJ1-4; no clear D gene. This CDR3 has 13 amino acids. Deletions cut 3 bases from V and 9 bases from J, with 11 bases between. From germline, CDR1 is MDHEN and CDR2 SYDVKM. The variable domain in full, completed from reference TRBV28 and TRBJ1-4, reads DVKVTQSSRYLVKRTGEKVFLECVQDMDHENMFWYRQDPGLGLRLIYFSYDVKMKEKGDIPEGYSVSREKKERFSLILESASTNQTSMYLCASSFRRGKKLFFGSGTQLSVL.

The chain has TRBV19 and TRBJ1-3; 10 bases are a match to TRBD1. The CDR3 has 15 amino acids. The V gene end was trimmed by 4 bases and the J gene end by 4 bases; junction bases not matched to a gene: 4. CDR1 and CDR2 (germline): LNHDA, SQIVND (reference sequence). Here the CDR3 DNA reads TGTGCCAGTAGTAGGGACAGGGGTGCCGGAAACACCATATATTTT. Residues: CASSRDRGAGNTIYF.